Presented here are 29 T cell receptor beta chains from one specimen sequenced in a study of CD8 T cells in Susac syndrome. It was with random hexamers that 0.5 to 1 ug RNA was reverse transcribed. MiXCR, applied by TCRdb to the immunoSEQ multiplex PCR reads, yields one record per CDR3 protein. This table has 300,000 to 350,000 distinct CDR3 sequences, 92% appearing once. Sequenced sample: CD4+ T cells from PBMCs. The receptors derive from a human donor with multiple sclerosis.

V gene TRBV9 combines with J gene TRBJ2-1, with D perhaps given as TRBD1 or TRBD2 (5 bases each). The CDR3 is 20 amino acids. The germline V gene encodes CDR1 SGDLS and CDR2 YYNGEE. Trimming pared 0 bases from V and 4 bases from J, leaving 26 bases between. The CDR3, as DNA: TGTGCCAGCAGCGTAGGGATAGGGACCCGTTTCGGCCCGTCTTACAATGAGCAGTTCTTC. Protein: CASSVGIGTRFGPSYNEQFF.

This clonotype was recorded once. The chain employs TRBV7-2 and TRBJ1-1, with D possibly matching TRBD1 (5 bases). CDR1 SGHTA and CDR2 FQGNSA come from the germline V gene. This CDR3 has 15 residues. With 3 bases removed from V and 4 bases from J, the gap between germline ends came to 15 bases. The CDR3 loop is CASSFRDPRGTEAFF. In DNA, the CDR3 is TGTGCCAGCAGCTTCAGGGACCCTCGGGGCACTGAAGCTTTCTTT.

This chain links TRBV27 with TRBJ1-1; TRBD1 might be the D (5 bases). CDR1 and CDR2 from the germline V gene are MNHEY and SMNVEV (reference sequence). V was clipped by 1 base and J by 7 bases, with 16 bases between them. CDR3 length equals 15 residues. The CDR3 nucleotides read TGTGCCAGCAGTTTATACTCAGGGAGGGGAAATGAAGCTTTCTTT. Amino acid sequence: CASSLYSGRGNEAFF.

This clonotype was observed a handful of times. V and J are TRBV29-1 and TRBJ1-1; D call uncertain. The CDR3 runs to 14 residues. Germline V gene sequence: CDR1 SQVTM, CDR2 ANQGSEA. Trimming stripped 4 bases from V and 1 base from J, with 13 bases between. The CDR3 protein is CSVVTSAGNTEAFF. As DNA, the CDR3 is TGCAGCGTTGTTACGTCCGCAGGGAACACTGAAGCTTTCTTT.

This chain links TRBV23-1 with TRBJ2-1; TRBD1 is a possible D gene (6 bases). TRBV23-1 is recorded as an ORF, its role being uncertain. The CDR3 is made up of 12 amino acids. V lost 7 bases to trimming and J lost 8 bases, with 12 bases between them. For the CDR3, the DNA is TGCGCCAGCACCCGGACAGTCGATGAGCAGTTCTTC. Translating gives CASTRTVDEQFF.

The chain employs TRBV6-5 and TRBJ2-7, with TRBD2 matching 10 bases. V lost 7 bases and J lost 2; bases outside the gene matches: 5. This CDR3 has 14 residues. Per the germline V gene, CDR1 is MNHEY and CDR2 is SVGAGI. The CDR3 sequence: CASTPSGRAYEQYF. CDR3 in DNA: TGTGCCAGCACCCCCAGCGGGAGGGCCTACGAGCAGTACTTC.

CDR3 amino acids: CASSFVAGSRGNEQFF. In DNA form, the CDR3 reads TGTGCCAGCAGCTTCGTGGCGGGGAGTCGGGGCAATGAGCAGTTCTTC. V is TRBV7-9 and J is TRBJ2-1; weak D call: TRBD2 (6 bases). The CDR3 is 16 amino acids. The V gene lost 3 bases and the J gene lost 6 bases, with 18 bases spanning the gap. Germline CDR1 is SEHNR and CDR2 is FQNEAQ (reference sequence). Looking up the rest from reference TRBV7-9 and TRBJ2-1 gives the full variable domain: DTGVSQNPRHKITKRGQNVTFRCDPISEHNRLYWYRQTLGQGPEFLTYFQNEAQLEKSRLLSDRFSAERPKGSFSTLEIQRTEQGDSAMYLCASSFVAGSRGNEQFFGPGTRLTVL.

This clonotype was counted once. The chain uses TRBV20-1 and TRBJ1-1; 12 nucleotides align to TRBD1. Germline lookup yields CDR1 DFQATT and CDR2 SNEGSKA (reference sequence). The CDR3 loop spans 14 amino acids. V was pared by 0 bases and J by 12 bases, with 8 bases of the junction left unmatched. The CDR3 DNA sequence: TGCAGTGCTAGAGATGGGGACAGGGGGCATCAAACTTTCTTT. Translated, it gives CSARDGDRGHQTFF.

This clonotype has only one observation. The chain couples TRBV20-1 to TRBJ2-3; 12 nucleotides line up with TRBD2. The trim removed 5 bases at V and 7 bases at J, leaving 13 bases unmatched. The germline CDR1 and CDR2 sequences are DFQATT and SNEGSKA (reference sequence). The CDR3 runs 16 residues. The CDR3 loop is CSALPLAGGRENTQYF. The CDR3 DNA reads TGCAGTGCTCTACCCCTAGCGGGGGGGCGAGAGAATACGCAGTATTTT.

V and J are TRBV5-4 and TRBJ2-3; the D is unclear. The germline V gene has CDR1 SGHNT and CDR2 YYREEE (reference sequence). V lost 2 bases and J lost 3, with 7 bases in between. This CDR3 contains 13 residues. The CDR3 protein is CASSFTATDTQYF. CDR3 nucleotides: TGTGCCAGCAGCTTTACAGCGACAGATACGCAGTATTTT.

The chain uses TRBV27 and TRBJ1-1; maybe TRBD1 (6 bases). The CDR3 runs 14 residues. Germline loops: CDR1 MNHEY, CDR2 SMNVEV (reference sequence). V shed 6 bases and J shed 5 bases, with 16 bases lying between them. The DNA for the CDR3 is TGTGCCAGCAGCTGGAGGGGGGACGGGACTGAAGCTTTCTTT. Amino acids: CASSWRGDGTEAFF.

J is TRBJ1-1 and V is TRBV7-2; no definite D call. V was shortened by 3 bases and J by 3 bases, with 11 bases between the two germline ends. Germline CDR1 is SGHTA and CDR2 is FQGNSA. The CDR3 runs to 14 residues. CDR3 bases: TGTGCCAGCAGCTTGGGAGCACAGTACACTGAAGCTTTCTTT. Encoded protein: CASSLGAQYTEAFF.

J is TRBJ2-2 and V is TRBV18; no firm D call. Trimming removed 1 base at V and 3 bases at J, with 6 bases between. From germline, CDR1 is KGHSH and CDR2 LQKENI. The CDR3 totals 14 residues. This chain's CDR3 is CASSPRSYTGELFF. The CDR3 region has the DNA TGTGCCAGCTCACCACGGAGTTACACCGGGGAGCTGTTTTTT.

The chain is built from TRBV18 and TRBJ2-3; 8 nucleotides align to TRBD1. The junction had 5 bases not matched to a gene; V was cut back by 1 base and J by 5 bases. Germline CDR1 is KGHSH and CDR2 is LQKENI. The CDR3 loop spans 15 amino acids. CDR3 DNA: TGTGCCAGCTCACCACTCCAGGGGGCAGGAGATACGCAGTATTTT. Protein: CASSPLQGAGDTQYF.

The chain couples TRBV5-1 to TRBJ1-1; tentative D call: TRBD1 (5 bases). Germline values: CDR1 SGHRS, CDR2 YFSETQ. This CDR3 is 14 amino acids long. V was cut by 2 bases and J by 1 base, with 9 bases left in between. The CDR3 region has the DNA TGCGCCAGCAGCTTTTTAAGGGGGAACACTGAAGCTTTCTTT. Its protein product is CASSFLRGNTEAFF. The full variable domain, with the rest looked up from reference TRBV5-1 and TRBJ1-1, is KAGVTQTPRYLIKTRGQQVTLSCSPISGHRSVSWYQQTPGQGLQFLFEYFSETQRNKGNFPGRFSGRQFSNSRSEMNVSTLELGDSALYLCASSFLRGNTEAFFGQGTRLTVV.

The CDR3 protein is CASSFSGSTEAFF. The DNA of the CDR3 is TGTGCCAGCAGCTTCTCAGGGAGCACTGAAGCTTTCTTT. The chain uses TRBV7-2 and TRBJ1-1; possible D gene TRBD1, 5 bases. Looked up from germline, CDR1 is SGHTA and CDR2 is FQGNSA. The ends were cut back, 3 bases at V and 4 bases at J, with 9 bases in the middle. The CDR3 loop spans 13 amino acids.

CDR3 region: CASSQIPPYNEQFF. The CDR3 DNA follows: TGTGCCAGCAGCCAAATCCCCCCCTACAATGAGCAGTTCTTC. The V call is TRBV7-9, the J call TRBJ2-1; D not certain. Germline CDR1 is SEHNR and CDR2 is FQNEAQ (reference sequence). CDR3 size: 14 residues. V was trimmed by 5 bases and J by 2 bases, leaving 10 bases between them.

In nucleotides, the CDR3 is TGTGCCACCAGCAGAGGTTACGCCGACTATGGCTACACCTTC. Its protein product is CATSRGYADYGYTF. The V call is TRBV15, the J call TRBJ1-2, with unresolved D. CDR1 LNHNV and CDR2 YYDKDF come from the germline V gene (reference sequence). Trimming left V 1 base short and J 3 bases short, with 9 bases between. This CDR3 spans 14 amino acids.

This chain joins TRBV4-1 and TRBJ2-6, with D maybe TRBD2 (5 bases). CDR1 MGHRA and CDR2 YSYEKL come from the germline V gene. This CDR3 is 17 amino acids long. V dropped 8 bases and J dropped 0 bases, with 17 bases sitting between them. CDR3 region: CASGPGKAVSGANVLTF. CDR3 in DNA: TGCGCCAGCGGCCCGGGAAAGGCAGTCTCTGGGGCCAACGTCCTGACTTTC.

The V and J genes are TRBV3-1 and TRBJ1-2; no clear D gene. CDR1 LGHDT and CDR2 YNNKEL come from the germline V gene (reference sequence). This CDR3 contains 14 residues. V lost 2 bases and J lost 7, with 14 bases in between. CDR3 sequence reads: CASSQPDDQIGYTF. The CDR3 DNA follows: TGTGCCAGCAGCCAACCCGACGACCAAATTGGCTACACCTTC.

This sequence joins TRBV10-3 and TRBJ1-1; 7 bases align to TRBD1. The CDR3 totals 13 residues. The trim removed 3 bases at V and 4 bases at J, leaving 2 bases unmatched. The V gene's germline CDR1 is ENHRY and CDR2 SYGVKD. Here the CDR3 DNA reads TGTGCCATCAGTGAAAGGGGGCTCACTGAAGCTTTCTTT. Its translation is CAISERGLTEAFF.

The chain uses TRBV5-1 and TRBJ1-2; D not resolved. The CDR3 extends over 15 amino acids. V was cut by 0 bases and J by 3 bases, with 12 bases left in between. Per the germline V gene, CDR1 is SGHRS and CDR2 is YFSETQ. CDR3 amino acids: CASSLVAGPHYGYTF. Here the CDR3 DNA reads TGCGCCAGCAGCTTGGTGGCAGGTCCCCACTATGGCTACACCTTC.

The genes are TRBV20-1 and TRBJ2-3; TRBD2 matches at 9 bases. V shed 0 bases and J 4 bases; nucleotides not matched to a gene: 5. This CDR3 comprises 15 residues. Germline values: CDR1 DFQATT, CDR2 SNEGSKA (reference sequence). CDR3 sequence reads: CSARDPSGRSDTQYF. The CDR3 DNA sequence: TGCAGTGCTAGAGATCCCAGCGGGAGGTCAGATACGCAGTATTTT.

The chain combines TRBV20-1 with TRBJ2-5; 11 bases are shared with TRBD1. Germline CDR1 DFQATT, CDR2 SNEGSKA (reference sequence). V was clipped by 1 base and J by 5 bases; unmatched bases: 15. The CDR3 has 18 amino acids. This chain's CDR3 is CSARVGRGKGQGVETQYF. CDR3 nucleotides: TGCAGTGCTAGAGTGGGGCGGGGGAAGGGACAGGGGGTGGAGACCCAGTACTTC.

The chain carries TRBV20-1 and TRBJ2-1; TRBD2 matches at 8 bases. CDR3 length: 16 amino acids. J gave up 8 bases and V 0 bases, and 12 bases lay outside the gene matches. Germline CDR1 and CDR2: DFQATT and SNEGSKA (reference sequence). CDR3 protein: CSARESGSGSVDEQFF. Written as DNA, the CDR3 is TGCAGTGCTAGAGAATCAGGAAGCGGGAGCGTCGATGAGCAGTTCTTC.

This clonotype appeared a single time. The chain employs TRBV4-3 and TRBJ2-5, with D perhaps matching TRBD1 (6 bases). CDR3 length: 15 residues. Trimming took 4 bases from V and 0 from J, leaving 12 bases between them. Germline assignment: CDR1 LGHNA and CDR2 YSLEER. The CDR3 protein is CASSPNQGYQETQYF. The CDR3 DNA follows: TGCGCCAGCAGCCCCAACCAGGGGTACCAAGAGACCCAGTACTTC.

The chain combines TRBV5-1 with TRBJ1-1, with D perhaps matching TRBD1 (5 bases). The CDR3 is made up of 14 amino acids. The V end lost 5 bases, the J end lost 1 base, and 12 bases lay between the germline ends. Germline V gives CDR1 SGHRS, CDR2 YFSETQ. The CDR3 DNA reads TGCGCCAGCAGTTTCGGGGGTGGGAACACTGAAGCTTTCTTT. Residues: CASSFGGGNTEAFF.

The gene calls are TRBV14 and TRBJ2-7, with no clear D. Germline V gene sequence: CDR1 SGHDN, CDR2 FVKESK. Trimming left V 3 bases short and J 0 bases short, with 6 bases between. This CDR3 is 13 amino acids long. CDR3 sequence (DNA): TGTGCCAGCAGCCAGCGGCCCTCCTACGAGCAGTACTTC. This encodes CASSQRPSYEQYF.

This chain joins TRBV3-1 and TRBJ1-1; TRBD1 might be the D (6 bases). Per germline, CDR1 LGHDT and CDR2 YNNKEL (reference sequence). The CDR3 contains 15 residues. V was cut by 4 bases and J by 4 bases, with 16 bases left in between. CDR3 amino acids: CASSRTGNQLTEAFF. The CDR3 nucleotides are TGTGCCAGCAGCCGAACAGGGAACCAACTCACTGAAGCTTTCTTT.